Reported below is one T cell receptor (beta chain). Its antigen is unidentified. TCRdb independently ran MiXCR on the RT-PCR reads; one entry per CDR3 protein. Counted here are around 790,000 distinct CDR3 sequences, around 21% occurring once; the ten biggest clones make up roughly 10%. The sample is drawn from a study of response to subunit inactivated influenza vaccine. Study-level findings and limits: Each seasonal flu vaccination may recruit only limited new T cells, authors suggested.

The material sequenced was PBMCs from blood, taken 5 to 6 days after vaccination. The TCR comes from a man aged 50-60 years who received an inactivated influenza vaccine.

CDR3 amino acids: CSASGLGRGPNQETQYF. The CDR3 DNA reads TGCAGTGCTAGTGGTTTGGGCAGGGGCCCGAACCAAGAGACCCAGTACTTC. V usage is TRBV20-1 and J usage is TRBJ2-5; D is possibly TRBD1 (6 bases). The CDR3 consists of 17 residues. Germline values: CDR1 DFQATT, CDR2 SNEGSKA (reference sequence). The ends were cut back, 3 bases at V and 0 bases at J, with 20 bases in the middle.